What follows are 12 T cell receptor beta chains derived from one specimen sequenced in a study of graft-versus-host responses after intestinal transplantation. This table comes from immunoSEQ multiplex PCR, and its TCRdb copy is limited to in-frame clones, with some not included. The sample records 40,000 or so clones, roughly 91% being singletons. Sequences were derived from PBMCs, sampled 267 days after transplant. These receptors came from a human patient who received an intestinal transplant, so some T cells may come from the graft donor.

This chain links TRBV15 with TRBJ1-3; TRBD1 aligns across 7 bases. The germline V gene has CDR1 LNHNV and CDR2 YYDKDF (reference sequence). The trim removed 5 bases at V and 1 base at J, leaving 20 bases unmatched. This CDR3 spans 20 amino acids. CDR3 region: CATSRRIRGLDLRSGNTIYF. The DNA for the CDR3 is TGTGCCACCAGCCGCAGGATTAGGGGGCTCGATCTGCGGTCTGGAAACACCATATATTTT.

The chain has TRBV4-1 and TRBJ2-7; TRBD2 might be the D (6 bases). V was clipped by 0 bases and J by 3 bases, with 9 bases between them. The CDR3 has 14 amino acids. Looked up from germline, CDR1 is MGHRA and CDR2 is YSYEKL. The chain's CDR3 is CASSQELAGYEQYF. CDR3 nucleotide sequence: TGCGCCAGCAGCCAAGAACTAGCCGGCTACGAGCAGTACTTC.

The chain combines TRBV21-1 with TRBJ1-1; the table's D gene call, TRBD1, was not cross checked with the DNA. TRBV21-1 is a documented pseudogene. The CDR3 length is 13 residues. CDR3 in DNA: TGTGCCAGCAGCAGAACAGGGGAAACTGAAGCTTTCTTT. This codes for CASSRTGETEAFF.

This clone is classed as large. CDR3 bases: TGTGCCAGCGGACCCGCGTTGGGGGGTCTTATAAACACCATATATTTT. Amino acid sequence: CASGPALGGLINTIYF. This rearrangement joins TRBV27 to TRBJ1-3, with D possibly matching TRBD1 (5 bases). V lost 8 bases, J lost 6 bases, and 23 bases lay in between. Germline V gene lookup returns CDR1 MNHEY and CDR2 SMNVEV (reference sequence). The CDR3 sequence is 16 residues long.

The DNA for the CDR3 is TGTGCCAGCAGCCGTTGGCAGAACACTGAAGCTTTCTTT. Encoded protein: CASSRWQNTEAFF. The chain uses TRBV25-1 and TRBJ1-1; no firm D call. CDR3 length: 13 residues. Germline CDR1 MGHDK, CDR2 SYGVNS. The V end was cut by 6 bases, the J end by 1 base, with 9 bases between. Combining the CDR3 with reference TRBV25-1 and TRBJ1-1 gives the whole variable domain EADIYQTPRYLVIGTGKKITLECSQTMGHDKMYWYQQDPGMELHLIHYSYGVNSTEKGDLSSESTVSRIRTEHFPLTLESARPSHTSQYLCASSRWQNTEAFFGQGTRLTVV.

The chain has TRBV7-9 and TRBJ1-4, with 8 bases fitting TRBD1. V lost 5 bases and J lost 8; bases outside the gene matches: 10. The CDR3 runs 15 residues. In germline, CDR1 is SEHNR, CDR2 FQNEAQ (reference sequence). DNA for the CDR3: TGTGCCAGCAGCCGAAGACAGGGGAGGGGGGAAAAACTGTTTTTT. Amino acids: CASSRRQGRGEKLFF.

This clone was counted once. This chain links TRBV9 with TRBJ2-3; 9 bases line up with TRBD2. Per the germline V gene, CDR1 is SGDLS and CDR2 is YYNGEE. CDR3 length: 16 residues. The V and J ends lost 5 bases and 0 bases, in that order; junction bases with no gene match: 7. The CDR3 coding sequence is TGTGCCAGCAGTCCCGCGGCGGGGGGGAGCACAGATACGCAGTATTTT. It encodes CASSPAAGGSTDTQYF.

The chain is built from TRBV5-4 and TRBJ2-3; TRBD2 might be the D (6 bases). Trimming removed 1 base at V and 6 bases at J, with 6 bases between. CDR1 and CDR2 (germline): SGHNT, YYREEE (reference sequence). This CDR3 has 12 amino acids. CDR3 sequence (DNA): TGTGCCAGCAGCTTGAGCGGGGATACGCAGTATTTT. It encodes CASSLSGDTQYF. The full variable domain, completed using reference TRBV5-4 and TRBJ2-3, is ETGVTQSPTHLIKTRGQQVTLRCSSQSGHNTVSWYQQALGQGPQFIFQYYREEENGRGNFPPRFSGLQFPNYSSELNVNALELDDSALYLCASSLSGDTQYFGPGTRLTVL.

The rearrangement links TRBV6-4 to TRBJ2-1; 9 bases align to TRBD2. Germline CDR1 and CDR2: MRHNA and SNTAGT. CDR3 length: 15 amino acids. The ends lost 4 bases at V and 6 bases at J; junction bases unmatched: 7. DNA for the CDR3: TGTGCCAGCAGTGGACAGCGGGGGGCCCTCAATGAGCAGTTCTTC. Protein sequence: CASSGQRGALNEQFF.

This clone was recorded only once. The rearrangement joins TRBV4-1 to TRBJ2-2; D gene unclear. This CDR3 comprises 14 residues. Germline CDR1 and CDR2: MGHRA and YSYEKL. V lost 0 bases and J lost 5, with 7 bases in between. The CDR3 sequence is CASSQDPETGELFF. In DNA, the CDR3 is TGCGCCAGCAGCCAAGACCCAGAAACCGGGGAGCTGTTTTTT.

This rearrangement joins TRBV7-3 to TRBJ2-2; D is uncertain. This CDR3 has 14 residues. Germline CDR1 is SGHTA and CDR2 is FQGTGA. V was shortened by 5 bases and J by 8 bases, with 15 bases between the two germline ends. CDR3 amino acids: CASSPGPYTGELFF. The CDR3, as DNA: TGTGCCAGCAGCCCCGGGCCATATACAGGGGAGCTGTTTTTT.

This sequence joins TRBV5-5 and TRBJ2-3; D gene ambiguous. CDR1 is SGHKS and CDR2 is YYEKEE in the germline V gene (reference sequence). Trimming pared 0 bases from V and 0 bases from J, leaving 11 bases between. This CDR3 comprises 16 residues. CDR3 DNA sequence: TGTGCCAGCAGCTTGGGACACTACACTAGCACAGATACGCAGTATTTT. Translation: CASSLGHYTSTDTQYF.